This TCR beta chain was sequenced for a study of T cell repertoires in cytomegalovirus infection. About this clonotype: Its cognate antigen is unknown.

The CDR3 consists of 19 residues. The ends lost 2 bases at V and 3 bases at J; junction bases unmatched: 15. Germline V gene data show CDR1 as SGHAT and CDR2 as FQNNGV. Overall study results and limits: CMV-specific TCR beta clonotypes restricted by HLA-C dominated the ex vivo response.

TCRdb itself ran the reads through MiXCR, one entry per CDR3 protein. The table includes tens of thousands of distinct CDR3 sequences, under 55% detected once. This sample comprised CD8+ T cells from cultured PBMCs, obtained from culture after CMV antigen stimulation. The chain joins TRBV11-2 to TRBJ2-2; 7 bases are shared with TRBD1. The clonotype comes from a human donor in good health (CMV status not recorded). Some clones in this sample may be carry-over from other donors' samples. DNA for the CDR3: TGTGCCAGCAGCTTATTTGAGGGGGCGCGCGTCACCGACACCGGGGAGCTGTTTTTT. Its translation is CASSLFEGARVTDTGELFF.